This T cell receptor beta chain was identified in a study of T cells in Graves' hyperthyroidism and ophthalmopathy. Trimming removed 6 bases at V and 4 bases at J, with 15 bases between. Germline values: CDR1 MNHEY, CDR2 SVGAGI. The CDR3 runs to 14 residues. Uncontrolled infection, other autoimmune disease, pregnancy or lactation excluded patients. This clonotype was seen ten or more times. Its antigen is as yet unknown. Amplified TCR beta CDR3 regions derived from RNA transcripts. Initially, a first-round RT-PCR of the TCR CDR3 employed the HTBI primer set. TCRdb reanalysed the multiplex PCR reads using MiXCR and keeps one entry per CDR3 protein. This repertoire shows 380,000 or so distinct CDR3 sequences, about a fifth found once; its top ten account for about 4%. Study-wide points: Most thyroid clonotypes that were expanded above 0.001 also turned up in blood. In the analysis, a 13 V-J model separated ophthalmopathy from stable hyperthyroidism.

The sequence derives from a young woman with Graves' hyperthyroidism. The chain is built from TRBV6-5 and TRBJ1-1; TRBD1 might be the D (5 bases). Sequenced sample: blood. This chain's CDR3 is CASRGWVGGTEAFF. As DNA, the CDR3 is TGTGCCAGCAGGGGGTGGGTGGGGGGCACTGAAGCTTTCTTT.